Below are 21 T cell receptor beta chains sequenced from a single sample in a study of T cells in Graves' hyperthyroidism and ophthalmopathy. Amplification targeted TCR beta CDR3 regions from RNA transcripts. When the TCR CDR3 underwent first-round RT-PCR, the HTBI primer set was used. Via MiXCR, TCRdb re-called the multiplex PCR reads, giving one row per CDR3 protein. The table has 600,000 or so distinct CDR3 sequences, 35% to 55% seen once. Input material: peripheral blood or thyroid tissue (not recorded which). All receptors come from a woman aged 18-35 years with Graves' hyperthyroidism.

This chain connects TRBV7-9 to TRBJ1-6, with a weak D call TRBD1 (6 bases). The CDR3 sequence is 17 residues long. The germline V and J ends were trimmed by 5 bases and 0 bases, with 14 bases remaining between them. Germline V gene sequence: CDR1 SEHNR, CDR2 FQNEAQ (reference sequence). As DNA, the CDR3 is TGTGCCAGCAGCAATAGACAGGCTGGCTCCTATAATTCACCCCTCCACTTT. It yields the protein CASSNRQAGSYNSPLHF.

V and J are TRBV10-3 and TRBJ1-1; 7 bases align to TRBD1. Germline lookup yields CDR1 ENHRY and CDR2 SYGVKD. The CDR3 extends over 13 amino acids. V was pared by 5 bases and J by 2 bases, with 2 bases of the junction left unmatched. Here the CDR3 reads CAISSGGNTEAFF. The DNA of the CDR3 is TGTGCCATCAGTTCAGGGGGAAACACTGAAGCTTTCTTT.

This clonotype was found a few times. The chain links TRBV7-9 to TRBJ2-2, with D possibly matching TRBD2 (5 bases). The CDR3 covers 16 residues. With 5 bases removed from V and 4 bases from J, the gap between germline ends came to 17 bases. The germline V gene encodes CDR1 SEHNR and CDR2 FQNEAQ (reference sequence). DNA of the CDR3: TGTGCCAGCAGCCCTCGGTCGCCTAGCAGCACCGGGGAGCTGTTTTTT. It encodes CASSPRSPSSTGELFF.

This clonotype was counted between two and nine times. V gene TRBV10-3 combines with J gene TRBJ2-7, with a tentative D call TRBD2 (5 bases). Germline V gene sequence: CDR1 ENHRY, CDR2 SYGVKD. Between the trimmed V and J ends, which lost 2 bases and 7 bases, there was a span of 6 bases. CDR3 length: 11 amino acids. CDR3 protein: CAISETGEQYF. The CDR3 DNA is TGTGCCATCAGTGAGACGGGGGAGCAGTACTTC.

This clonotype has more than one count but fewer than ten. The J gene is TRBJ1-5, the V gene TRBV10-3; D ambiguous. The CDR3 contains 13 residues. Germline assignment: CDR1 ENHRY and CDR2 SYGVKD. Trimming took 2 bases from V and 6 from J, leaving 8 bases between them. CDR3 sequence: CAISEREGQPQHF. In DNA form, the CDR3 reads TGTGCCATCAGTGAGCGTGAGGGTCAGCCCCAGCATTTT.

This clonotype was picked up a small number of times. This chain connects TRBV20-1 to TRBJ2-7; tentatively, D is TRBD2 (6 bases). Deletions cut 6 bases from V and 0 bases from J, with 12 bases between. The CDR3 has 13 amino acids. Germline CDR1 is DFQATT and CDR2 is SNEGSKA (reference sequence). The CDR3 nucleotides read TGCAGTGCCAAAGCGGGTAGCTCCTACGAGCAGTACTTC. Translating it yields CSAKAGSSYEQYF.

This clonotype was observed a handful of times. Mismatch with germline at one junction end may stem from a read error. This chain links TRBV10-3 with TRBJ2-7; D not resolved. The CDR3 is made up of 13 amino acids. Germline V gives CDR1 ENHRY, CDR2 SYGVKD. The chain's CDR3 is CASSSRMAYEQYF. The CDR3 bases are TGTGCCAGCAGTTCCCGGATGGCCTACGAGCAGTACTTC.

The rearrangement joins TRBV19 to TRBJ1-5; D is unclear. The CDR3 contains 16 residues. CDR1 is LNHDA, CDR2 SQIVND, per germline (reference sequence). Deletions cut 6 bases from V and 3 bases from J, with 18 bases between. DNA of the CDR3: TGTGCCAGTAGCCCCCATGGACTGGATAACAATCAGCCCCAGCATTTT. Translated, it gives CASSPHGLDNNQPQHF. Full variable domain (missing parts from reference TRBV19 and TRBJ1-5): DGGITQSPKYLFRKEGQNVTLSCEQNLNHDAMYWYRQDPGQGLRLIYYSQIVNDFQKGDIAEGYSVSREKKESFPLTVTSAQKNPTAFYLCASSPHGLDNNQPQHFGDGTRLSIL.

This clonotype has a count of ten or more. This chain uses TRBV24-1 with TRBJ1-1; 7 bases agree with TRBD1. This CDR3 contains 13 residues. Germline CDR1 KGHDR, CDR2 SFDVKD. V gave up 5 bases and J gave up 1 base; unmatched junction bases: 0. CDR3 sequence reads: CATSGDRNTEAFF. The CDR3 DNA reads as TGTGCCACCAGTGGGGACAGGAACACTGAAGCTTTCTTT.

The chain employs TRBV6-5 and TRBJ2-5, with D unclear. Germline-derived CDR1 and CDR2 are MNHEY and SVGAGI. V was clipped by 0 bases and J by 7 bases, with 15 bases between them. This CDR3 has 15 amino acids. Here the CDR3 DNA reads TGTGCCAGCAGTTACTCGATGGGTGGCCCCTTGACCCAGTACTTC. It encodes CASSYSMGGPLTQYF.

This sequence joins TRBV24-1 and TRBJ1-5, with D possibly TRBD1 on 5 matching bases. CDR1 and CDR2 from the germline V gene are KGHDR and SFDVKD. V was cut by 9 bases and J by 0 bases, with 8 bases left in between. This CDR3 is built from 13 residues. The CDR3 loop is CATGTGSNQPQHF. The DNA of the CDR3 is TGTGCCACCGGGACGGGTAGCAATCAGCCCCAGCATTTT.

CDR3 sequence (DNA): TGTGCCAGCACCACCTACAGGGCGGAGAACACTGAAGCTTTCTTT. It codes for CASTTYRAENTEAFF. The chain has TRBV7-9 and TRBJ1-1, with D possibly being TRBD1 (6 bases). Trimming shortened V by 7 bases and J by 1 base, and 16 bases separated the two germline ends. The V gene's germline CDR1 is SEHNR and CDR2 FQNEAQ (reference sequence). The CDR3 is made up of 15 amino acids.

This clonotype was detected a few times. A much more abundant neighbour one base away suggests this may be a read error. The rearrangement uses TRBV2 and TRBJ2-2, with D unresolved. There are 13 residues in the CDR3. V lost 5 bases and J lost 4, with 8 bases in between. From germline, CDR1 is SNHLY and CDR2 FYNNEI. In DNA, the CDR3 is TGTGCCAGCAGTTACTCGGGCACCGGGGAGCTGTTTTTT. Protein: CASSYSGTGELFF. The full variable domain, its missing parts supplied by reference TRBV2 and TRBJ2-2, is EPEVTQTPSHQVTQMGQEVILRCVPISNHLYFYWYRQILGQKVEFLVSFYNNEISEKSEIFDDQFSVERPDGSNFTLKIRSTKLEDSAMYFCASSYSGTGELFFGEGSRLTVL.

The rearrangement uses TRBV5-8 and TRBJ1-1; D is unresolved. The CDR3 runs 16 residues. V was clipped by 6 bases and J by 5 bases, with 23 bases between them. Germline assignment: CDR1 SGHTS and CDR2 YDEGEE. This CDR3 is CASTPAFGGGWTEAFF. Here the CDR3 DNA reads TGTGCCAGCACCCCAGCTTTCGGTGGTGGCTGGACTGAAGCTTTCTTT.

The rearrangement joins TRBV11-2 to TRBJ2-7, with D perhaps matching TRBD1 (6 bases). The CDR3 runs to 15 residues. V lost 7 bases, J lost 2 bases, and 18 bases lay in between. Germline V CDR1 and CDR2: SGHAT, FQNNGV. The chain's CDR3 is CASNTPWGQTYEQYF. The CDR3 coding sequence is TGTGCCAGCAATACCCCGTGGGGGCAGACCTACGAGCAGTACTTC.

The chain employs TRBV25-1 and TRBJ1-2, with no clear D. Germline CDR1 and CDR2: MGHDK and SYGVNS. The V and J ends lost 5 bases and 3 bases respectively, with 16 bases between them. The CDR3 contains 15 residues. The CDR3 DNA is TGTGCCAGCAGTTACTCGGCCCAGGAATACTATGGCTACACCTTC. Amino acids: CASSYSAQEYYGYTF.

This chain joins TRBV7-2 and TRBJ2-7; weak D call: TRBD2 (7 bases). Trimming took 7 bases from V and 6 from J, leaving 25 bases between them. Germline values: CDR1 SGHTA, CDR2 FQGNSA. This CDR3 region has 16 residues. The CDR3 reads CASTKGGGSLTGEQYF. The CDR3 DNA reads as TGTGCCAGCACCAAAGGCGGGGGCTCCCTGACGGGCGAGCAGTACTTC. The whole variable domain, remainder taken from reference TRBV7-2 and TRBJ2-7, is GAGVSQSPSNKVTEKGKDVELRCDPISGHTALYWYRQSLGQGLEFLIYFQGNSAPDKSGLPSDRFSAERTGGSVSTLTIQRTQQEDSAVYLCASTKGGGSLTGEQYFGPGTRLTVT.

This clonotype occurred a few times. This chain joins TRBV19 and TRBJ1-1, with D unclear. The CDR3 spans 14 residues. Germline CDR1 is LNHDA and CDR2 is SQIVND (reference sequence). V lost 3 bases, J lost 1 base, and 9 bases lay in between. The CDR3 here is CASSMRQRNTEAFF. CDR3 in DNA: TGTGCCAGTAGTATGCGGCAACGGAACACTGAAGCTTTCTTT.

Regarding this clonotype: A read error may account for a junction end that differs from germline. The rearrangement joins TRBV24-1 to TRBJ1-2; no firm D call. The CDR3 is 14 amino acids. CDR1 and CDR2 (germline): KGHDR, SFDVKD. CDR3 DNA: TGTGCCAGCAGTGATTTATGGGAGAACTATGGCTACACCTTC. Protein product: CASSDLWENYGYTF.

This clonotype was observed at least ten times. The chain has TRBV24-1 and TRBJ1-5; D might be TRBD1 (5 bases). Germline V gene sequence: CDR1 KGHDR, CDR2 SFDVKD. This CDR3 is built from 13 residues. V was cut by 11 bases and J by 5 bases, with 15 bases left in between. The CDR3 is CAIQARGYQPQHF. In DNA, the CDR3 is TGTGCCATCCAAGCCCGGGGGTATCAGCCCCAGCATTTT.

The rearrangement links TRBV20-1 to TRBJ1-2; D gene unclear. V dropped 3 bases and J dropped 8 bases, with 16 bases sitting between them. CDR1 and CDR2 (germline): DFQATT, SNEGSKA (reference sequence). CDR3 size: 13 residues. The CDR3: CSARSGSGSGYTF. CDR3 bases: TGCAGTGCTAGGTCGGGATCGGGAAGCGGCTACACCTTC.